Below are 3 T cell receptor beta chains sequenced from a single sample in a study of T cells expressing NK-cell markers. From the 5' RACE reads, TCRdb lists one entry per CDR3 protein and no DNA. The ten most abundant clones cover 3.5% to 5% of a sample with 250,000 to 300,000 distinct CDR3 sequences. Sequencing was carried out using blood T cells: a sorted CD56 or NKG2C T cell subset, CD4+ or CD8+ T cells, or bulk PBMC T cells (not recorded which). The source of these receptors is a woman between 18 and 75 years old in good health.

V is TRBV5-1 and J is TRBJ2-7; TCRdb's D call, TRBD2, is unchecked because there is no DNA. The CDR3 runs 14 residues. Germline values: CDR1 SGHRS, CDR2 YFSETQ. The CDR3: CASRGTPPSIEQYF.

The rearrangement uses TRBV12-3 or TRBV12-4 and TRBJ2-5; without DNA, the TCRdb call of TRBD2 cannot be checked. The CDR3 runs to 15 residues. CDR3 residues: CASSSPSGVGETQYF.

This chain uses TRBV3-1 with TRBJ2-5; TCRdb selects TRBD1, and the lack of DNA leaves this call unchecked. The CDR3 is made up of 15 amino acids. Germline V gene lookup returns CDR1 LGHDT and CDR2 YNNKEL (reference sequence). The CDR3 reads CASSSRTPTQETQYF.